The 3 T cell receptor beta chains below were found in one sample sequenced in a study of response to subunit inactivated influenza vaccine. TCRdb reprocessed the RT-PCR reads with MiXCR, giving one entry per CDR3 protein. The table lists 590,000 or so distinct CDR3 sequences, about 14% of them singletons, with around 7.6% in the top ten. Sequencing used PBMCs from blood, obtained 14 days before vaccination. The receptors come from a man in his forties or fifties who received an inactivated influenza vaccine.

In its sample, this clonotype was seen many times. This sequence joins TRBV12-3 or TRBV12-4 and TRBJ1-1; TRBD1 matches 9 bases. The CDR3 is 15 amino acids. V lost 6 bases and J lost 5; bases outside the gene matches: 10. CDR3 coding DNA: TGTGCCAGCAGCAACGAGGACAGGGGATGGACTGAAGCTTTCTTT. Translated: CASSNEDRGWTEAFF.

This clonotype was recorded a few times. V gene TRBV5-1 combines with J gene TRBJ2-5; 10 bases line up with TRBD1. The CDR3 extends over 14 amino acids. With V trimmed by 4 bases and J by 4 bases, 4 bases remained unmatched. CDR1 SGHRS and CDR2 YFSETQ come from the germline V gene. CDR3 sequence reads: CASSPTGGPETQYF. The CDR3 DNA follows: TGCGCCAGCAGCCCGACAGGGGGCCCAGAGACCCAGTACTTC.

The chain is built from TRBV20-1 and TRBJ2-1; D is undetermined. This CDR3 has 14 residues. V was clipped by 3 bases and J by 8 bases, with 17 bases between them. CDR1 DFQATT and CDR2 SNEGSKA come from the germline V gene (reference sequence). The DNA for the CDR3 is TGCAGTGCTAGTATTCCCAGAGGCTTACATGAGCAGTTCTTC. Translating it yields CSASIPRGLHEQFF.